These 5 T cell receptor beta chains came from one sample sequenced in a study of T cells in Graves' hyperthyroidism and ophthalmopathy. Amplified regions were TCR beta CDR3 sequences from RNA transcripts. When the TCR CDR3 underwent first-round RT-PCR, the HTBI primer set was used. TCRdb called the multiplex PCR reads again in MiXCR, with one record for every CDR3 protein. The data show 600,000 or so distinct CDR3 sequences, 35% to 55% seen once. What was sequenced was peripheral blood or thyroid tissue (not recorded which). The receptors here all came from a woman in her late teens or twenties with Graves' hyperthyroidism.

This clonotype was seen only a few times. The CDR3 DNA follows: TGTGCCAGCAGTTACGGCGGCGATACCGGGGAGCTGTTTTTT. Its translation is CASSYGGDTGELFF. This chain joins TRBV6-4 and TRBJ2-2; D gene unclear. Trimming took 5 bases from V and 5 from J, leaving 12 bases between them. CDR3 length: 14 residues. Germline values: CDR1 MRHNA, CDR2 SNTAGT.

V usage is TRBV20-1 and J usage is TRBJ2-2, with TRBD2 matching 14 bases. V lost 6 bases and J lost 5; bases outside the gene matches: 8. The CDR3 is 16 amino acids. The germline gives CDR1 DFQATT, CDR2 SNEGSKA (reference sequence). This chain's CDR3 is CSARPTSGRGTGELFF. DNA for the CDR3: TGCAGTGCCCGTCCGACTAGCGGGAGGGGGACCGGGGAGCTGTTTTTT.

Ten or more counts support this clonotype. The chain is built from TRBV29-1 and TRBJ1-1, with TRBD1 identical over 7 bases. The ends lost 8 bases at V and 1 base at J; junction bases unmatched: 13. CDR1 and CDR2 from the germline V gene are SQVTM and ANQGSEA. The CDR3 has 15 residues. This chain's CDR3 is CSTLTGSKGNTEAFF. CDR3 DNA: TGCAGCACCCTGACAGGGTCAAAGGGGAACACTGAAGCTTTCTTT. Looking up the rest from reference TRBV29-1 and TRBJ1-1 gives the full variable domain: SAVISQKPSRDICQRGTSLTIQCQVDSQVTMMFWYRQQPGQSLTLIATANQGSEATYESGFVIDKFPISRPNLTFSTLTVSNMSPEDSSIYLCSTLTGSKGNTEAFFGQGTRLTVV.

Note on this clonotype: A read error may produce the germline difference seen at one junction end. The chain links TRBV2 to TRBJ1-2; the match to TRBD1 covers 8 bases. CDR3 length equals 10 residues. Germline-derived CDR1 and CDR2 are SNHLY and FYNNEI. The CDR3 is CASSEGTGTF. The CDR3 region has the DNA TGTGCCAGCAGTGAAGGGACAGGGACCTTT.

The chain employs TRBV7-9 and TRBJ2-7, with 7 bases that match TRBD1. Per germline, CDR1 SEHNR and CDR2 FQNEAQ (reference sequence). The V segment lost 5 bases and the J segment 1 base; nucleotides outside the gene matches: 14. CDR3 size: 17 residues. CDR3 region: CASSPKTPGQRSYEQYF. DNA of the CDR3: TGTGCCAGCAGCCCGAAGACTCCGGGACAGAGGTCCTACGAGCAGTACTTC.